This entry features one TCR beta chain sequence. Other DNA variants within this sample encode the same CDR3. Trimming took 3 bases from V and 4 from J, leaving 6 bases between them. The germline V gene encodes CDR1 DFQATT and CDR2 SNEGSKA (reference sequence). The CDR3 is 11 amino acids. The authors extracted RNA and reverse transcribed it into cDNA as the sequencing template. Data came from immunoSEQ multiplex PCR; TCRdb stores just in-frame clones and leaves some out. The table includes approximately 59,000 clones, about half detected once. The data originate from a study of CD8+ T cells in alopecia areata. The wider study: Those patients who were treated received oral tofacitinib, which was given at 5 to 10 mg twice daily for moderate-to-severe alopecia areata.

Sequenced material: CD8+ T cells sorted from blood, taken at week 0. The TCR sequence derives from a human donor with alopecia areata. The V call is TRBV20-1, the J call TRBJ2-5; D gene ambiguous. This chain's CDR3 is CSASLGETQYF. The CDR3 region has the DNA TGCAGTGCTAGCCTAGGAGAGACCCAGTACTTC.